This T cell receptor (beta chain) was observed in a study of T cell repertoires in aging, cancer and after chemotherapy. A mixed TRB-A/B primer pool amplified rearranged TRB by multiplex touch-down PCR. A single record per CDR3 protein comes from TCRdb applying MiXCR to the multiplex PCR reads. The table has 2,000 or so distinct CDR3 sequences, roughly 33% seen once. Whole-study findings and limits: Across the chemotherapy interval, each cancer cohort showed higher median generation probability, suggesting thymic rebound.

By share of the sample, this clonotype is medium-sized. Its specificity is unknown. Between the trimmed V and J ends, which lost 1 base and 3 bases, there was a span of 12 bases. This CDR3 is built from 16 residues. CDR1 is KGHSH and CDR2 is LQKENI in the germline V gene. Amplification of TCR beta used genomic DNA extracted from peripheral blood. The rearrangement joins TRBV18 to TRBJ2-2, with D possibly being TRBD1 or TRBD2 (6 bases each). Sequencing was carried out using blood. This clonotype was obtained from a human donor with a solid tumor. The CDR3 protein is CASSPLGGTDTGELFF. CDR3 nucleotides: TGTGCCAGCTCACCACTGGGGGGCACGGACACCGGGGAGCTGTTTTTT.